Below, 15 T cell receptor beta chains from the same sample are listed, as sequenced in a study of shared clonotypes between healthy human individuals. In the naive CD8 group, cells lacked CD45RO and were positively selected for CCR7, so terminally differentiated effector memory CD45RA+ cells were left out. Assay: immunoSEQ multiplex PCR; the TCRdb copy retains only in-frame clones and omits some. Found here are approximately 2,200,000 clones, just over 90% of them singletons; the top ten hold more than 1.5%. Source material: naive CD8+ T cells from PBMCs. The source of these receptors is a young man in good health. Some clones in this sample may be carry-over from other donors' samples.

This chain uses TRBV13 with TRBJ2-7, with 8 nucleotides matching TRBD2. Germline V gene sequence: CDR1 PRHDT, CDR2 FYEKMQ (reference sequence). J was trimmed by 4 bases and V by 5 bases; bases with no gene match: 10. The CDR3 is 15 residues long. In nucleotides, the CDR3 is TGTGCCAGCAGCCCTAAGGGACTAGGGGGGTACGAGCAGTACTTC. This sequence encodes CASSPKGLGGYEQYF.

Comments on this clone: Other DNA sequences in this specimen translate into the identical CDR3. This chain links TRBV7-9 with TRBJ2-7; D unclear. The CDR3 covers 12 residues. The germline V and J ends were trimmed by 7 bases and 2 bases, with 9 bases remaining between them. Germline CDR1 SEHNR, CDR2 FQNEAQ (reference sequence). The CDR3 is CASTGGPYEQYF. CDR3 nucleotide sequence: TGTGCCAGCACAGGTGGGCCCTACGAGCAGTACTTC.

The CDR3 sequence: CASSTGQGVNDGYTF. The CDR3 nucleotides are TGTGCCAGCAGCACAGGGCAGGGGGTGAACGATGGCTACACCTTC. J is TRBJ1-2 and V is TRBV13; TRBD1 matches at 7 bases. Germline trimming cut 5 bases from V and 6 bases from J; bases unmatched to any gene: 12. CDR3 length: 15 residues. Germline loops: CDR1 PRHDT, CDR2 FYEKMQ (reference sequence). The entire variable domain, with the rest obtained from reference TRBV13 and TRBJ1-2, is as follows: AAGVIQSPRHLIKEKRETATLKCYPIPRHDTVYWYQQGPGQDPQFLISFYEKMQSDKGSIPDRFSAQQFSDYHSELNMSSLELGDSALYFCASSTGQGVNDGYTFGSGTRLTVV.

The chain links TRBV4-3 to TRBJ1-1; D remains unclear. V was shortened by 4 bases and J by 1 base, with 10 bases between the two germline ends. Germline loops: CDR1 LGHNA, CDR2 YSLEER. The CDR3 is 14 amino acids. The chain's CDR3 is CASSPSRGNTEAFF. The CDR3 DNA is TGCGCCAGCAGCCCCTCGCGGGGGAACACTGAAGCTTTCTTT.

The V and J genes are TRBV10-3 and TRBJ2-7, with TRBD1 as a possible D gene (6 bases). CDR1 and CDR2 from the germline V gene are ENHRY and SYGVKD. V was pared by 5 bases and J by 4 bases, with 15 bases between. CDR3 length: 14 residues. The CDR3 loop is CAISSDRSSYEQYF. The CDR3 DNA reads as TGTGCCATCAGTAGTGACAGGTCGAGTTACGAGCAGTACTTC.

This chain's CDR3 is CASSSPPDNYGYTF. In DNA, the CDR3 is TGTGCCAGCAGCTCACCCCCCGATAACTATGGCTACACCTTC. V usage is TRBV5-4 and J usage is TRBJ1-2; D gene uncertain. V lost 3 bases to trimming and J lost 1 base, with 10 bases between them. This CDR3 contains 14 residues. Per the germline V gene, CDR1 is SGHNT and CDR2 is YYREEE (reference sequence).

V is TRBV6-1 and J is TRBJ1-2, with D perhaps matching TRBD1 (6 bases). The CDR3 has 14 amino acids. Germline V CDR1 and CDR2: MNHNS, SASEGT. The ends were cut back, 6 bases at V and 4 bases at J, with 15 bases in the middle. The CDR3 reads CASSPSLTGYGYTF. CDR3 nucleotides: TGTGCCAGCAGCCCAAGTCTGACAGGCTATGGCTACACCTTC.

The chain employs TRBV13 and TRBJ2-1; 7 nucleotides agree with TRBD1. The CDR3 totals 15 residues. V was clipped by 5 bases and J by 7 bases; unmatched bases: 11. Germline V gene lookup returns CDR1 PRHDT and CDR2 FYEKMQ (reference sequence). CDR3 protein: CASSPGHSGGNEQFF. The CDR3 nucleotides are TGTGCCAGCAGCCCAGGACATTCAGGGGGAAATGAGCAGTTCTTC.

CDR3: CASSDGRSLSTDTQYF. The CDR3 DNA sequence: TGTGCCAGCAGTGATGGGAGGTCCTTGAGCACAGATACGCAGTATTTT. The J gene is TRBJ2-3, the V gene TRBV6-1; D possibly corresponds to TRBD2 (6 bases). The V end was cut by 3 bases, the J end by 0 bases, with 13 bases between. The CDR3 runs to 16 residues. Germline CDR1 reads MNHNS; CDR2 reads SASEGT.

The genes are TRBV2 and TRBJ1-1; no clear D gene. V lost 5 bases, J lost 8 bases, and 15 bases lay in between. The V gene's germline CDR1 is SNHLY and CDR2 FYNNEI. The CDR3 spans 13 residues. As DNA, the CDR3 is TGTGCCAGCAGTCCTCTACAGACTATGGAAGCTTTCTTT. As protein: CASSPLQTMEAFF.

The V call is TRBV7-9, the J call TRBJ2-5; D is possibly TRBD1 or TRBD2 (5 bases each). CDR3 length: 15 amino acids. Between the trimmed V and J ends, which lost 0 bases and 5 bases, there was a span of 13 bases. CDR1 is SEHNR and CDR2 is FQNEAQ in the germline V gene (reference sequence). CDR3 sequence reads: CASSLAGPVGETQYF. The CDR3 DNA reads TGTGCCAGCAGCTTAGCGGGACCGGTGGGGGAGACCCAGTACTTC. Combining the CDR3 with reference TRBV7-9 and TRBJ2-5 gives the whole variable domain DTGVSQNPRHKITKRGQNVTFRCDPISEHNRLYWYRQTLGQGPEFLTYFQNEAQLEKSRLLSDRFSAERPKGSFSTLEIQRTEQGDSAMYLCASSLAGPVGETQYFGPGTRLLVL.

The sample holds a few counts of this clone. Germline is not matched at one junction end, which may reflect a read error. This chain connects TRBV9 to TRBJ1-4; D is unclear. The CDR3 covers 14 residues. Germline lookup yields CDR1 SGDLS and CDR2 YYNGEE. The CDR3 protein is CASSVPGSNEKLFF. For the CDR3, the DNA is TGTGCCAGCAGCGTACCAGGCTCTAACGAAAAACTGTTTTTT.

Only one count was recorded for this clone. The chain links TRBV7-9 to TRBJ2-7; 7 bases map to TRBD2. The CDR3 consists of 18 residues. Unmatched junction bases numbered 13, after V lost 2 bases and J lost 0 bases. Germline-derived CDR1 and CDR2 are SEHNR and FQNEAQ (reference sequence). The CDR3 coding sequence is TGTGCCAGCAGCTTAACGCCGGGGCGGGGAGGGGCCTCCTACGAGCAGTACTTC. Translating gives CASSLTPGRGGASYEQYF.

The chain carries TRBV9 and TRBJ2-7, with 7 bases that match TRBD1. Germline V gene data show CDR1 as SGDLS and CDR2 as YYNGEE. The CDR3 sequence is 13 residues long. Losses at the gene ends were 2 bases for V and 7 bases for J; bases not matched to a gene: 6. The chain's CDR3 is CASSVLQTGEQYF. The CDR3 coding sequence is TGTGCCAGCAGCGTTCTCCAGACAGGGGAGCAGTACTTC.

The chain carries TRBV7-6 and TRBJ2-3; D may correspond to TRBD1 or TRBD2 (5 bases each). Germline CDR1 SGHVS, CDR2 FNYEAQ. Between the trimmed V and J ends, which lost 6 bases and 5 bases, there was a span of 21 bases. The CDR3 covers 16 residues. The CDR3 protein is CASRRNLRGLEDTQYF. The CDR3 bases are TGTGCCAGCAGACGAAATTTGAGGGGCCTCGAAGATACGCAGTATTTT.